The TCR beta chain described here comes from a study of blood T cell repertoires in COVID-19. Study-level information: From the United States, Italy and Spain came samples of acute and convalescent COVID-19.

Per the original methods: Estimation of nucleated cell counts was performed using reference gene primer amplification. Here immunoSEQ multiplex PCR was the method, and the copy in TCRdb shows in-frame clones only, minus some. V, J and clone size were drawn from that table, and D and trimming were deduced from the DNA. The sample lists 150,000 to 200,000 clones, approximately 85% seen once, with roughly 7.7% in the top ten. What was sequenced was peripheral blood. The clonotype was recovered from an older woman with acute or convalescent COVID-19.

The CDR3 sequence is CASTREGGRLNTEAFF. The CDR3 DNA reads as TGTGCCAGTACCCGGGAGGGGGGGCGGTTGAACACTGAAGCTTTCTTT. This rearrangement joins TRBV19 to TRBJ1-1, with D perhaps TRBD1 (6 bases). The germline CDR1 and CDR2 sequences are LNHDA and SQIVND (reference sequence). Trimming removed 7 bases at V and 0 bases at J, with 18 bases between. The CDR3 totals 16 residues.